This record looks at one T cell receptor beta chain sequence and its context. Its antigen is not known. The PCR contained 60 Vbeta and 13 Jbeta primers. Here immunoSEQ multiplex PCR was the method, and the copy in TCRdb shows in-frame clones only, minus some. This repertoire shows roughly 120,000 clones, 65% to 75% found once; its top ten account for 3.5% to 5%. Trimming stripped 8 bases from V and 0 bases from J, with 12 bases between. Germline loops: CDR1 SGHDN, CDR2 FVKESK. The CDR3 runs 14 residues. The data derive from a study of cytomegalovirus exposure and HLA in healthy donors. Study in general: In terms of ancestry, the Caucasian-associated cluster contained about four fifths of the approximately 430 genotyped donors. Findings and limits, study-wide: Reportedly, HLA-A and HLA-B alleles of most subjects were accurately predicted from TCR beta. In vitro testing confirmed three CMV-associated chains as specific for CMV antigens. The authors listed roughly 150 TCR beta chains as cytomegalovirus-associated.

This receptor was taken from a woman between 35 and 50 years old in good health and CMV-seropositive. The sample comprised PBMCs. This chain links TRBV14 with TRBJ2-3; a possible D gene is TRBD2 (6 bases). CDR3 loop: CASRRSGSTDTQYF. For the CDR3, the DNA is TGTGCCAGCCGAAGGAGCGGGAGCACAGATACGCAGTATTTT.